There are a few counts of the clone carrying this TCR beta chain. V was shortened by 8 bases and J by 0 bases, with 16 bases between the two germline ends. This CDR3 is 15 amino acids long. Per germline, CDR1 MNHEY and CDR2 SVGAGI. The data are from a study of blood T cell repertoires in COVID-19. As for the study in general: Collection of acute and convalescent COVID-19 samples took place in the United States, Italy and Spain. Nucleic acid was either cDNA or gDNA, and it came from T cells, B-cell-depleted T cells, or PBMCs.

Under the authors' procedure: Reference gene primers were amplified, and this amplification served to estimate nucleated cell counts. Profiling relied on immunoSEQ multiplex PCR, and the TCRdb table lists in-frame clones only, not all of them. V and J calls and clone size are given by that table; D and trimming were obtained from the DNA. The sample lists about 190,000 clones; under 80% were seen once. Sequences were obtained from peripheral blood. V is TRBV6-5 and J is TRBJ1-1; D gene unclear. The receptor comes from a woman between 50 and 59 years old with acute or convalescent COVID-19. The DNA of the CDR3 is TGTGCCAGCCGCCCCCTCCATAGCATGAACACTGAAGCTTTCTTT. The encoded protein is CASRPLHSMNTEAFF.